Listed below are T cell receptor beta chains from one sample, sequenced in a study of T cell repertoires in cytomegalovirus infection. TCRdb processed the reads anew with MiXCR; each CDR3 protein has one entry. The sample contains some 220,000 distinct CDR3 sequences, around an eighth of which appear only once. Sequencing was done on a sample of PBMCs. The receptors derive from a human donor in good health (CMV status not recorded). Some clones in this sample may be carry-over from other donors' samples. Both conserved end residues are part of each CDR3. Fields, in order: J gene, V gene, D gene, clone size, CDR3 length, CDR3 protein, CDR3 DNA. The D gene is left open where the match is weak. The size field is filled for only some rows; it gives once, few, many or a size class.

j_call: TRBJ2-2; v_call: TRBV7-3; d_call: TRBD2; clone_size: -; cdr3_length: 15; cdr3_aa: CASSLSGGGTGELFF; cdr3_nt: TGTGCCAGCAGCTTATCCGGGGGGGGCACCGGGGAGCTGTTTTTT
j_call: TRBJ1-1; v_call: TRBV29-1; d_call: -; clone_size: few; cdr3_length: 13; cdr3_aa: CSVSMDSNTEAFF; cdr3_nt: TGCAGCGTTTCTATGGACAGTAACACTGAAGCTTTCTTT
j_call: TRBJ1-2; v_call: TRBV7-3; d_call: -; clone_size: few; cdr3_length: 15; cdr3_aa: CASSLTGIENYGYTF; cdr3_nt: TGTGCCAGCAGCTTAACGGGGATCGAAAACTATGGCTACACCTTC
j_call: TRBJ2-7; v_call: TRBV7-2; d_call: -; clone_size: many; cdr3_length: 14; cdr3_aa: CASSPPGSAYEQYF; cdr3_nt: TGTGCCAGCAGCCCCCCGGGATCCGCCTACGAGCAGTACTTC
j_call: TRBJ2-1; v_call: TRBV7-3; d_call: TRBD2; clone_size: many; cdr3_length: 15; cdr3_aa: CASSLAGAGYNEQFF; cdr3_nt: TGTGCCAGCAGTTTAGCGGGGGCCGGATACAATGAGCAGTTCTTC
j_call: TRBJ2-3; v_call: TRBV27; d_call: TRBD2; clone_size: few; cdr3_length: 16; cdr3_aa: CASNLGFLAGPDTQYF; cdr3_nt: TGTGCCAGCAACCTAGGGTTCCTAGCGGGGCCAGATACGCAGTATTTT
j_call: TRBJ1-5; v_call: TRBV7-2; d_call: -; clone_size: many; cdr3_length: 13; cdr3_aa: CASSLGAFVPQHF; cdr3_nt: TGTGCCAGCAGCTTGGGGGCCTTCGTACCCCAGCATTTT
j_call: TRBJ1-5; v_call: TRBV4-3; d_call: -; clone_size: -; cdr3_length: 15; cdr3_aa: CASSQEGRGNQPQHF; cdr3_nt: TGCGCCAGCAGCCAAGAAGGGAGGGGCAATCAGCCCCAGCATTTT
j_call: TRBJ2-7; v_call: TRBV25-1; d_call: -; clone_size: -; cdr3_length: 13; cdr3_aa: CASQDRLHYEQYF; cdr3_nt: TGTGCCAGCCAAGACAGGTTACATTACGAGCAGTACTTC
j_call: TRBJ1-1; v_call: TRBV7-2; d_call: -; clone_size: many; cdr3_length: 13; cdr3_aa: CASTSGAHTEAFF; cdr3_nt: TGTGCCAGCACCTCTGGGGCCCACACTGAAGCTTTCTTT
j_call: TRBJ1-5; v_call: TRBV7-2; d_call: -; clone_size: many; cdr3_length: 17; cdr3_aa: CASSLAPFGETGQPQHF; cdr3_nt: TGTGCCAGCAGCTTAGCCCCCTTCGGGGAGACGGGTCAGCCCCAGCATTTT
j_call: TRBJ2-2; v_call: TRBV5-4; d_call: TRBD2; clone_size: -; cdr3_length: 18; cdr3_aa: CASSRPRAGGPNTGELFF; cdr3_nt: TGTGCCAGCAGCCGTCCCAGGGCGGGGGGGCCGAACACCGGGGAGCTGTTTTTT
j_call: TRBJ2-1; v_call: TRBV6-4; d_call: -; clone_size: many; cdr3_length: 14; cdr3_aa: CASSDGIAYNEQFF; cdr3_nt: TGTGCCAGCAGTGACGGGATAGCCTACAATGAGCAGTTCTTC
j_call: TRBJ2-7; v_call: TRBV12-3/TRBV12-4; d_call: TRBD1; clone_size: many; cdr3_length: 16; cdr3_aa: CASSLAQGALGYEQYF; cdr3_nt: TGTGCCAGCAGTTTAGCGCAGGGGGCGTTGGGCTACGAGCAGTACTTC
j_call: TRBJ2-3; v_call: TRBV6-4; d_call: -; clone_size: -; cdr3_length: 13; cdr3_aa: CASSKDGGDTQYF; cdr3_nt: TGTGCCAGCAGTAAGGACGGAGGAGATACGCAGTATTTT
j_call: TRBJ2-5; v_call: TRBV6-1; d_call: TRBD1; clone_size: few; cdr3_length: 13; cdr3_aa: CASRADRGATQYF; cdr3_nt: TGTGCCAGCAGGGCGGACAGGGGCGCGACCCAGTACTTC
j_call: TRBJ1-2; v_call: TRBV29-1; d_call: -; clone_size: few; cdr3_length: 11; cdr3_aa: CSVRGLYGYTF; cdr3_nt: TGCAGCGTTCGAGGGCTCTATGGCTACACCTTC
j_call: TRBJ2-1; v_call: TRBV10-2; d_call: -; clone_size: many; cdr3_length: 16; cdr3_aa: CASSESKRGAMSEQFF; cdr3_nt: TGCGCCAGCAGTGAGTCGAAGAGGGGGGCCATGAGTGAGCAGTTCTTC
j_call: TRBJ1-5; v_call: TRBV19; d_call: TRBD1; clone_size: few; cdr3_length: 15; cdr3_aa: CASSPTGLGNQPQHF; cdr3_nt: TGTGCCAGTAGCCCGACAGGGCTGGGCAATCAGCCCCAGCATTTT
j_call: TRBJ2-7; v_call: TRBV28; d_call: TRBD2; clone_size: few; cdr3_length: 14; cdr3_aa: CASTGGRQLGEQYF; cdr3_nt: TGTGCCAGCACCGGCGGGAGGCAACTGGGGGAGCAGTACTTC
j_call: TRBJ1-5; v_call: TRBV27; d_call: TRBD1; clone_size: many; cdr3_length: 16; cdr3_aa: CASSLPGGNGDQPQHF; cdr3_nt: TGTGCCAGCAGCTTACCAGGGGGCAACGGCGATCAGCCCCAGCATTTT
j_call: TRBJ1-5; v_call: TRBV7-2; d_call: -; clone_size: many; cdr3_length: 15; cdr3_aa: CASSRGGSSNQPQHF; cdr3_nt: TGTGCTTCATCCCGCGGGGGATCAAGCAATCAGCCCCAGCATTTT
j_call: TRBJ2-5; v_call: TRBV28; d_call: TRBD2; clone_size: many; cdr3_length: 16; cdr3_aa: CASSTLAGGPQETQYF; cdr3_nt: TGTGCCAGCAGTACACTAGCGGGAGGCCCCCAAGAGACCCAGTACTTC
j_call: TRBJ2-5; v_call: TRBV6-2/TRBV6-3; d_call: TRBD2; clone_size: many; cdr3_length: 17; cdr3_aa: CASSYRGLAGNMETQYF; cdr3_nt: TGTGCCAGCAGTTACCGCGGACTAGCGGGGAACATGGAGACCCAGTACTTC
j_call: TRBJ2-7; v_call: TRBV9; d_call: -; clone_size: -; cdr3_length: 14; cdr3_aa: CASSVGPESYEQYF; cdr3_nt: TGTGCCAGCAGCGTAGGTCCGGAAAGCTACGAGCAGTACTTC
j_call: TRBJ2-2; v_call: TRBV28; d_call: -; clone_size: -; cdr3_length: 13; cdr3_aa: CASSRDPPRELFF; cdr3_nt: TGTGCCAGCAGTCGGGACCCTCCAAGGGAGCTGTTTTTT